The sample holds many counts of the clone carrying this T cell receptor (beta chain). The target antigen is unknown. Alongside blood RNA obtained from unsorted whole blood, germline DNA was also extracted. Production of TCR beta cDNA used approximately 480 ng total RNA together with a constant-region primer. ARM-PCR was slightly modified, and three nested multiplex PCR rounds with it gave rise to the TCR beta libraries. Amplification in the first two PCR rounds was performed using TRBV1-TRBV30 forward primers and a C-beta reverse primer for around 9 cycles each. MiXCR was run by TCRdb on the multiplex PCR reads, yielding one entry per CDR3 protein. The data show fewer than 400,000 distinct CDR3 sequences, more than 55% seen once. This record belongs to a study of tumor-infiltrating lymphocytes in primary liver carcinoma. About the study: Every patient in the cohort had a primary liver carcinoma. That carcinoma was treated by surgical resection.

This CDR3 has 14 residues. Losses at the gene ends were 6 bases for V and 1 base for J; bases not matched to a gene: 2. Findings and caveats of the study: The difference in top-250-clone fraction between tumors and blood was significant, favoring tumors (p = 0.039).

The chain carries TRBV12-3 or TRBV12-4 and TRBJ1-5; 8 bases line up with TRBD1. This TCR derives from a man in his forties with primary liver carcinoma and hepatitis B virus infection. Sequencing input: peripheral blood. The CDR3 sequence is CASSRTGSNQPQHF. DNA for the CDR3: TGTGCCAGCAGCAGGACAGGGAGCAATCAGCCCCAGCATTTT.